Listed here are 13 T cell receptor beta chains from one sample, sequenced in a study of T cell responses to AZD1222 COVID-19 vaccine. Generated by immunoSEQ multiplex PCR, the TCRdb table keeps only in-frame clones and is missing some. The sample lists around 100,000 clones, about 93% occurring once. The starting material was peripheral blood, obtained on day 0 of AZD1222 vaccination. The origin of the receptors is an adult in good health.

J is TRBJ2-7 and V is TRBV6-2 or TRBV6-3; 7 bases map to TRBD2. The CDR3 totals 13 residues. Germline CDR1 reads MNHEY; CDR2 reads SVGEGT. V dropped 4 bases and J dropped 5; count of bases not matched to a gene: 5. CDR3 amino acids: CASSSSGLHEQYF. CDR3 in DNA: TGTGCCAGCAGTTCTAGCGGCCTCCACGAGCAGTACTTC.

The V gene is TRBV2, the J gene TRBJ2-1; D gene uncertain. Trimming pared 3 bases from V and 12 bases from J, leaving 9 bases between. CDR3 length equals 11 residues. Germline V CDR1 and CDR2: SNHLY, FYNNEI. The CDR3 region has the DNA TGTGCCAGCAGTGAGGGATTACGGCAGTTCTTC. Protein: CASSEGLRQFF.

The V gene is TRBV7-2, the J gene TRBJ1-1, with D perhaps TRBD1 (5 bases). Germline-derived CDR1 and CDR2 are SGHTA and FQGNSA. The CDR3 is 14 amino acids. V was trimmed by 1 base and J by 4 bases, leaving 10 bases between them. The CDR3: CASSLVAGITEAFF. The CDR3, as DNA: TGTGCCAGCAGCTTAGTCGCAGGGATCACTGAAGCTTTCTTT.

The chain combines TRBV21-1 with TRBJ2-7; the DNA was not compared with TRBD1, the D call given in the table. TRBV21-1 is termed a pseudogene. The CDR3 extends over 17 amino acids. CDR3 bases: TGTGCCAGCAGCAAAGACCGGCGCAGGGCTTCGATCGACGAGCAGTACTTC. Encoded protein: CASSKDRRRASIDEQYF.

V is TRBV6-6 and J is TRBJ1-5; the D is unclear. This CDR3 has 16 residues. V lost 7 bases and J 2 bases, leaving 18 bases between the germline ends. The V gene's germline CDR1 is MNHNY and CDR2 SVGAGI (reference sequence). This CDR3 is CASNPGGSGRNQPQHF. CDR3 in DNA: TGTGCCAGCAACCCCGGAGGGTCCGGGCGCAATCAGCCCCAGCATTTT.

The chain is built from TRBV11-3 and TRBJ2-7; D is unclear. Germline V lookup: CDR1 SGHNT, CDR2 YENEEA. The CDR3 runs to 15 residues. V was clipped by 5 bases and J by 2 bases, with 16 bases between them. The CDR3: CASSHYPDATYEQYF. For the CDR3, the DNA is TGTGCCAGCAGCCATTACCCGGACGCTACCTACGAGCAGTACTTC.

The rearrangement uses TRBV6-5 and TRBJ2-3; TRBD2 matches at 8 bases. Germline CDR1 reads MNHEY; CDR2 reads SVGAGI. CDR3 size: 15 residues. V was clipped by 5 bases and J by 4 bases; unmatched bases: 8. The CDR3: CASSPRGGRADTQYF. In DNA, the CDR3 is TGTGCCAGCAGTCCCCGGGGGGGGAGGGCAGATACGCAGTATTTT.

V usage is TRBV5-1 and J usage is TRBJ2-2, with D possibly matching TRBD2 (6 bases). Trimming pared 4 bases from V and 2 bases from J, leaving 12 bases between. The CDR3 runs 15 residues. Germline V lookup: CDR1 SGHRS, CDR2 YFSETQ. The CDR3 spells CASSRLAANTGELFF. CDR3 nucleotides: TGCGCCAGCAGCCGATTAGCGGCTAACACCGGGGAGCTGTTTTTT.

The genes are TRBV5-1 and TRBJ1-2; no clear D gene. V was pared by 1 base and J by 3 bases, with 7 bases between. The germline gives CDR1 SGHRS, CDR2 YFSETQ. CDR3 size: 13 residues. Here the CDR3 reads CASSLPGDYGYTF. CDR3 bases: TGCGCCAGCAGCTTGCCTGGGGACTATGGCTACACCTTC.

In DNA, the CDR3 is TGTGCCAGCAGTGAAGTAGGGGCAGATACGCAGTATTTT. Its translation: CASSEVGADTQYF. The gene calls are TRBV6-1 and TRBJ2-3; D is perhaps TRBD1 (5 bases). Germline V lookup: CDR1 MNHNS, CDR2 SASEGT. Trimming took off 1 base at V and 4 bases at J, with 6 bases between the two ends. The CDR3 covers 13 residues.

The chain joins TRBV2 to TRBJ2-3; D remains ambiguous. Per the germline V gene, CDR1 is SNHLY and CDR2 is FYNNEI. CDR3 length equals 15 residues. The ends were cut back, 6 bases at V and 2 bases at J, with 15 bases in the middle. The CDR3 bases are TGTGCCAGCAGGAACGGACCAAGCACCACAGATACGCAGTATTTT. It translates to CASRNGPSTTDTQYF.

The chain carries TRBV7-9 and TRBJ2-1, with 10 bases that match TRBD2. Germline V gene lookup returns CDR1 SEHNR and CDR2 FQNEAQ (reference sequence). The CDR3 has 16 residues. V lost 6 bases to trimming and J lost 5 bases; unmatched junction nucleotides: 10. As DNA, the CDR3 is TGTGCCAGCAGACGCCGACTAGCGGGCGCTGACAATGAGCAGTTCTTC. This translates into CASRRRLAGADNEQFF.

The chain carries TRBV7-6 and TRBJ2-1, with 9 bases fitting TRBD2. The CDR3 sequence is 16 residues long. J was trimmed by 5 bases and V by 3 bases; bases with no gene match: 8. Germline V gene data show CDR1 as SGHVS and CDR2 as FNYEAQ. CDR3 amino acids: CASSFSWTSVDNEQFF. DNA for the CDR3: TGTGCCAGCAGCTTTTCTTGGACTAGCGTTGACAATGAGCAGTTCTTC. Together with reference TRBV7-6 and TRBJ2-1, the CDR3 gives the full variable domain: GAGVSQSPRYKVTKRGQDVALRCDPISGHVSLYWYRQALGQGPEFLTYFNYEAQQDKSGLPNDRFSAERPEGSISTLTIQRTEQRDSAMYRCASSFSWTSVDNEQFFGPGTRLTVL.